Following are 11 T cell receptor beta chains from one sample sequenced in a study of shared clonotypes between healthy human individuals. Sequencing was performed with immunoSEQ multiplex PCR; in TCRdb, only in-frame clones are kept and a portion is missing. This sample has hundreds of thousands of clones, with 95% to 96% found just once. Cells designated naive CD8 were CD45RO-negative and were positively selected for CCR7, with terminally differentiated effector memory CD45RA+ cells excluded. The specimen was naive CD8+ T cells sorted from blood. These receptors originate from a woman between 25 and 40 years old in good health.

This clone was seen a few times. The V gene is TRBV6-5, the J gene TRBJ1-5; D may be TRBD1 (5 bases). V lost 6 bases and J lost 2, with 14 bases in between. Germline-derived CDR1 and CDR2 are MNHEY and SVGAGI. This CDR3 comprises 15 residues. Here the CDR3 DNA reads TGTGCCAGCAGCCCTAGCAGGGTCCGCAATCAGCCCCAGCATTTT. Translated, it gives CASSPSRVRNQPQHF.

The chain is built from TRBV6-1 and TRBJ2-1, with 7 bases matching TRBD2. The V and J ends lost 2 bases and 10 bases, in that order; junction bases with no gene match: 5. This CDR3 spans 13 amino acids. CDR1 and CDR2 from the germline V gene are MNHNS and SASEGT. This CDR3 reads CASSEWGLREQFF. The CDR3 DNA sequence: TGTGCCAGCAGTGAATGGGGACTAAGAGAGCAGTTCTTC.

This chain connects TRBV28 to TRBJ2-7; a possible D gene is TRBD2 (6 bases). This CDR3 has 15 residues. V dropped 3 bases and J dropped 2 bases, with 14 bases sitting between them. The V gene's germline CDR1 is MDHEN and CDR2 SYDVKM. CDR3 coding DNA: TGTGCCAGCAGTTTGGGGACTCCCTTAACCTACGAGCAGTACTTC. Translating gives CASSLGTPLTYEQYF.

The genes are TRBV11-2 and TRBJ1-1, with D unclear. CDR3 length: 13 amino acids. V was cut by 6 bases and J by 2 bases, with 10 bases left in between. Germline lookup yields CDR1 SGHAT and CDR2 FQNNGV. The CDR3 here is CASSERLNTEAFF. For the CDR3, the DNA is TGTGCCAGCAGTGAGCGGCTCAACACTGAAGCTTTCTTT.

The chain combines TRBV25-1 with TRBJ2-7, with a weak D call TRBD1 (6 bases). The CDR3 contains 12 residues. V was shortened by 9 bases and J by 2 bases, with 11 bases between the two germline ends. The germline gives CDR1 MGHDK, CDR2 SYGVNS. CDR3 amino acids: CASEGETYEQYF. The CDR3 bases are TGTGCCAGTGAGGGGGAAACCTACGAGCAGTACTTC.

The chain has TRBV9 and TRBJ1-1; D call uncertain. V was pared by 8 bases and J by 3 bases, with 23 bases between. CDR1 is SGDLS and CDR2 is YYNGEE in the germline V gene. The length of the CDR3 is 16 residues. The CDR3 sequence is CASEKEDGHEDTEAFF. CDR3 DNA: TGTGCCAGTGAAAAAGAAGACGGGCACGAGGACACTGAAGCTTTCTTT.

The CDR3 bases are TGTGCCAGCAGCAACAGGGGAGGGGGTGAAAAACTGTTTTTT. Translation gives CASSNRGGGEKLFF. The chain uses TRBV7-2 and TRBJ1-4; 7 nucleotides match TRBD1. The CDR3 spans 14 residues. The trim removed 5 bases at V and 7 bases at J, leaving 7 bases unmatched. Germline V gives CDR1 SGHTA, CDR2 FQGNSA.

This clone was seen a few times. The chain links TRBV19 to TRBJ2-1; 10 bases align to TRBD2. CDR3 length: 16 amino acids. V gave up 3 bases and J gave up 4 bases; unmatched junction bases: 6. The germline V gene has CDR1 LNHDA and CDR2 SQIVND (reference sequence). The CDR3 sequence is CASSIIPAGGYNEQFF. The CDR3 DNA reads TGTGCCAGTAGTATTATCCCAGCGGGAGGGTACAATGAGCAGTTCTTC.

This rearrangement joins TRBV10-3 to TRBJ2-3, with D possibly matching TRBD2 (6 bases). V lost 5 bases and J lost 0, with 18 bases in between. Germline loops: CDR1 ENHRY, CDR2 SYGVKD. The CDR3 length is 17 residues. The CDR3 coding sequence is TGTGCCATCAGTTTCCCTAATGCGGGGATGAGCACAGATACGCAGTATTTT. Its protein is CAISFPNAGMSTDTQYF.

The chain is built from TRBV30 and TRBJ2-7, with 12 nucleotides matching TRBD2. J gave up 0 bases and V 4 bases, and 4 bases lay outside the gene matches. The CDR3 loop spans 15 amino acids. CDR1 is GTSNPN and CDR2 is SVGIG in the germline V gene (reference sequence). The CDR3: CAWTSTSGSSYEQYF. The CDR3 DNA reads TGTGCCTGGACCTCGACTAGCGGGAGCTCCTACGAGCAGTACTTC.

The gene calls are TRBV27 and TRBJ2-4, with 7 bases aligning to TRBD2. Germline V gives CDR1 MNHEY, CDR2 SMNVEV (reference sequence). This CDR3 has 17 amino acids. V lost 1 base, J lost 2 bases, and 8 bases stayed unmatched. The CDR3 DNA follows: TGTGCCAGCAGTTTATTCGCGGGAGTTGGGCCCAAAAACATTCAGTACTTC. Amino acids: CASSLFAGVGPKNIQYF.